Presented here are 30 T cell receptor beta chains from one specimen sequenced in a study of shared clonotypes between healthy human individuals. Here immunoSEQ multiplex PCR was the method, and the copy in TCRdb shows in-frame clones only, minus some. The data contain under 1,100,000 clones, approximately 76% of them singletons. Sequencing was done on a sample of memory CD4+ T cells sorted from blood. The subset: CD45RA-negative fraction. The receptor set was obtained from a man younger than 35 in good health.

The chain couples TRBV19 to TRBJ1-2; D perhaps matches TRBD1 (6 bases). Germline CDR1 and CDR2: LNHDA and SQIVND (reference sequence). The V end was cut by 5 bases, the J end by 2 bases, with 15 bases between. This CDR3 has 15 amino acids. CDR3 residues: CASSGAGAANYGYTF. DNA for the CDR3: TGTGCCAGTAGTGGCGCGGGGGCAGCGAACTATGGCTACACCTTC.

The chain uses TRBV7-2 and TRBJ1-6, with unresolved D. The CDR3 has 14 residues. The V and J ends lost 1 base and 6 bases respectively, with 7 bases between them. Germline CDR1 is SGHTA and CDR2 is FQGNSA. CDR3 bases: TGTGCCAGCAGCTTAGACAACGGTAATTCACCCCTCCACTTT. Protein sequence: CASSLDNGNSPLHF.

Only one count was recorded for this clone. The chain is built from TRBV10-1 and TRBJ2-1; 8 bases match TRBD2. Germline CDR1 reads WNHNN; CDR2 reads SYGVQD (reference sequence). This CDR3 has 18 amino acids. Trimming took 8 bases from V and 5 from J; bases not matched to a gene: 20. The CDR3 loop is CASPTRREVGSLDNEQFF. The CDR3 DNA reads as TGCGCCAGCCCAACGCGGCGGGAGGTAGGGTCCCTGGACAATGAGCAGTTCTTC.

The chain carries TRBV5-1 and TRBJ2-5; possible D gene TRBD1, 6 bases. Deletions cut 4 bases from V and 10 bases from J, with 26 bases between. The CDR3 runs to 16 residues. Germline CDR1 reads SGHRS; CDR2 reads YFSETQ. As DNA, the CDR3 is TGCGCCAGCAGCGCACAAGACAGTGGGGGACACAGTGGCCAGTACTTC. Residues: CASSAQDSGGHSGQYF.

This clone was seen a few times. This rearrangement joins TRBV5-8 to TRBJ1-2; 7 bases align to TRBD1. CDR3 length: 17 amino acids. V lost 4 bases, J lost 8 bases, and 20 bases stayed unmatched. Per the germline V gene, CDR1 is SGHTS and CDR2 is YDEGEE. Here the CDR3 reads CASSIQQGGRGFGGYTF. The CDR3 DNA reads TGTGCCAGCAGCATCCAGCAGGGTGGCAGGGGGTTTGGAGGCTACACCTTC.

This clone was detected many times. The sample contains more than one DNA sequence encoding this CDR3. The J gene is TRBJ2-7, the V gene TRBV2, with 11 bases fitting TRBD2. V gave up 4 bases and J gave up 1 base; unmatched junction bases: 0. In germline, CDR1 is SNHLY, CDR2 FYNNEI. There are 14 residues in the CDR3. For the CDR3, the DNA is TGTGCCAGCAGTGGACTAGCGGGGTCCTACGAGCAGTACTTC. This codes for CASSGLAGSYEQYF.

The CDR3 sequence is CASSWTGDLNQPQHF. In nucleotides, the CDR3 is TGCGCCAGCAGCTGGACAGGGGACCTCAATCAGCCCCAGCATTTT. The chain employs TRBV5-1 and TRBJ1-5; 9 bases line up with TRBD1. Looked up from germline, CDR1 is SGHRS and CDR2 is YFSETQ. The length of the CDR3 is 15 residues. J gave up 3 bases and V 3 bases, and 4 bases lay outside the gene matches.

The chain couples TRBV18 to TRBJ1-5, with unresolved D. V gave up 5 bases and J gave up 2 bases, with 10 bases separating them. Germline V gene data show CDR1 as KGHSH and CDR2 as LQKENI. The CDR3 loop spans 14 amino acids. CDR3 nucleotide sequence: TGTGCCAGCTCAGGAGGGTTCGGCAATCAGCCCCAGCATTTT. Translated, it gives CASSGGFGNQPQHF.

This chain connects TRBV7-9 to TRBJ2-4; possible D gene TRBD1, 5 bases. This CDR3 has 17 residues. Germline CDR1 reads SEHNR; CDR2 reads FQNEAQ (reference sequence). V was shortened by 1 base and J by 3 bases, with 16 bases between the two germline ends. Here the CDR3 DNA reads TGTGCCAGCAGCTTAGTTGGGGCTAATCCAAACAAAAACATTCAGTACTTC. Protein product: CASSLVGANPNKNIQYF. Using reference TRBV7-9 and TRBJ2-4 for the parts outside the CDR3, the full variable domain is DTGVSQNPRHKITKRGQNVTFRCDPISEHNRLYWYRQTLGQGPEFLTYFQNEAQLEKSRLLSDRFSAERPKGSFSTLEIQRTEQGDSAMYLCASSLVGANPNKNIQYFGAGTRLSVL.

The genes are TRBV5-1 and TRBJ2-5, with D unresolved. V gave up 0 bases and J gave up 0 bases, with 9 bases separating them. The CDR3 contains 15 residues. Germline V gene lookup returns CDR1 SGHRS and CDR2 YFSETQ. CDR3 amino acids: CASSLGPRNQETQYF. Here the CDR3 DNA reads TGCGCCAGCAGCTTGGGCCCACGGAACCAAGAGACCCAGTACTTC.

This clone came up a few times. The V call is TRBV18, the J call TRBJ2-7; TRBD1 matches at 8 bases. The germline V gene has CDR1 KGHSH and CDR2 LQKENI. The trim removed 4 bases at V and 0 bases at J, leaving 2 bases unmatched. CDR3 length equals 14 residues. The CDR3 DNA follows: TGTGCCAGCTCACGGGACAGGAGCTCCTACGAGCAGTACTTC. It codes for CASSRDRSSYEQYF. Supplemented by reference TRBV18 and TRBJ2-7, the full variable domain reads NAGVMQNPRHLVRRRGQEARLRCSPMKGHSHVYWYRQLPEEGLKFMVYLQKENIIDESGMPKERFSAEFPKEGPSILRIQQVVRGDSAAYFCASSRDRSSYEQYFGPGTRLTVT.

This chain uses TRBV10-3 with TRBJ2-2; the D gene is possibly TRBD1 (5 bases). The germline V and J ends were trimmed by 8 bases and 3 bases, with 13 bases remaining between them. The CDR3 is 14 residues long. The germline V gene encodes CDR1 ENHRY and CDR2 SYGVKD. CDR3: CAIRRSGHTGELFF. For the CDR3, the DNA is TGTGCCATCCGGCGGTCAGGGCACACCGGGGAGCTGTTTTTT.

To note about this clone: This likely stems from a read error, as it lies one base from a far larger clone. The sample carries other DNA sequences with the same CDR3. The CDR3 spells CASSLQGNTEAFF. In DNA, the CDR3 is TGTGCCAGCAGCTTACAGGGGAACACTGAAGCTTTCTTT. This sequence joins TRBV7-9 and TRBJ1-1, with D maybe TRBD1 (5 bases). V lost 2 bases, J lost 1 base, and 5 bases lay in between. Germline V gives CDR1 SEHNR, CDR2 FQNEAQ (reference sequence). This CDR3 has 13 amino acids.

This clone was seen a single time. The chain recombines TRBV5-6 with TRBJ2-7; D is unclear. Germline V gives CDR1 SGHDT, CDR2 YYEEEE. This CDR3 comprises 14 residues. Trimming shortened V by 0 bases and J by 0 bases, and 7 bases separated the two germline ends. Here the CDR3 DNA reads TGTGCCAGCAGCTTGGAGGGAATCTCCTACGAGCAGTACTTC. Protein: CASSLEGISYEQYF.

This clone was found once. The chain is built from TRBV19 and TRBJ2-7, with TRBD1 matching over 7 bases. V shed 9 bases, J shed 6 bases, and the junction held 5 bases outside the gene matches. Germline CDR1 reads LNHDA; CDR2 reads SQIVND (reference sequence). The CDR3 length is 11 residues. The CDR3 DNA follows: TGTGCCAGCCGACAGGGTCTCGAGCAGTACTTC. It translates to CASRQGLEQYF. The full variable domain, with the rest looked up from reference TRBV19 and TRBJ2-7, is DGGITQSPKYLFRKEGQNVTLSCEQNLNHDAMYWYRQDPGQGLRLIYYSQIVNDFQKGDIAEGYSVSREKKESFPLTVTSAQKNPTAFYLCASRQGLEQYFGPGTRLTVT.

There are many counts of this clone. The V gene is TRBV10-3, the J gene TRBJ2-1, with TRBD2 matching 8 bases. Germline assignment: CDR1 ENHRY and CDR2 SYGVKD. The CDR3 extends over 15 amino acids. With 3 bases clipped from V and 7 bases from J, the junction kept 8 bases outside the gene matches. The DNA of the CDR3 is TGTGCCATCAGTGACTCGGGGGGGGCCGGGAATGAGCAGTTCTTC. It codes for CAISDSGGAGNEQFF.

V gene TRBV2 combines with J gene TRBJ2-6; D gene uncertain. The CDR3 has 19 residues. Trimming cost V 0 bases and J 0 bases, with 15 bases left between them. Germline-derived CDR1 and CDR2 are SNHLY and FYNNEI. The CDR3 DNA is TGTGCCAGCAGTGAAGCGCTTTTAGTAGGGCTCTCTGGGGCCAACGTCCTGACTTTC. Amino acid sequence: CASSEALLVGLSGANVLTF.

The V gene is TRBV5-4, the J gene TRBJ1-4, with TRBD1 as a possible D gene (5 bases). The V end lost 0 bases, the J end lost 8 bases, and 11 bases lay between the germline ends. From germline, CDR1 is SGHNT and CDR2 YYREEE (reference sequence). The CDR3 has 14 amino acids. The CDR3 here is CASSLDRWDEKLFF. CDR3 nucleotide sequence: TGTGCCAGCAGCTTGGACAGGTGGGACGAAAAACTGTTTTTT.

The chain is built from TRBV2 and TRBJ2-5; D is unresolved. The CDR3 runs 13 residues. V was trimmed by 0 bases and J by 5 bases, leaving 7 bases between them. Germline V lookup: CDR1 SNHLY, CDR2 FYNNEI. DNA of the CDR3: TGTGCCAGCAGTGAAGCCAGAAGGGAGACCCAGTACTTC. This encodes CASSEARRETQYF.

In nucleotides, the CDR3 is TGCAGCGTCATGAAGAAAATGGAGTGGAACTATGGCTACACCTTC. This codes for CSVMKKMEWNYGYTF. The chain recombines TRBV29-1 with TRBJ1-2; D remains ambiguous. V dropped 6 bases and J dropped 2 bases, with 19 bases sitting between them. CDR1 is SQVTM, CDR2 ANQGSEA, per germline. This CDR3 has 15 amino acids.

V usage is TRBV30 and J usage is TRBJ1-4; D might be TRBD1 (6 bases). CDR1 GTSNPN and CDR2 SVGIG come from the germline V gene (reference sequence). V shed 2 bases and J shed 4 bases, with 14 bases lying between them. The CDR3 is 15 amino acids. CDR3 sequence: CAWSFLQGINEKLFF. CDR3 bases: TGTGCCTGGAGTTTTCTCCAGGGGATTAATGAAAAACTGTTTTTT. The full variable domain, completed using reference TRBV30 and TRBJ1-4, is SQTIHQWPATLVQPVGSPLSLECTVEGTSNPNLYWYRQAAGRGLQLLFYSVGIGQISSEVPQNLSASRPQDRQFILSSKKLLLSDSGFYLCAWSFLQGINEKLFFGSGTQLSVL.

The V and J genes are TRBV5-4 and TRBJ1-2; D remains ambiguous. CDR1 is SGHNT, CDR2 YYREEE, per germline (reference sequence). The CDR3 is 15 residues long. Trimming shortened V by 4 bases and J by 9 bases, and 22 bases separated the two germline ends. The CDR3 here is CASSLDALGFLSYTF. CDR3 nucleotide sequence: TGTGCCAGCAGCCTAGACGCGTTAGGGTTCTTGAGCTACACCTTC.

The chain links TRBV7-6 to TRBJ1-4; no clear D. The CDR3 extends over 13 amino acids. With 3 bases removed from V and 7 bases from J, the gap between germline ends came to 9 bases. Germline V lookup: CDR1 SGHVS, CDR2 FNYEAQ. CDR3 in amino acids: CASSLVRGEKLFF. CDR3 coding DNA: TGTGCCAGCAGCTTGGTGAGAGGTGAAAAACTGTTTTTT.

The V and J genes are TRBV18 and TRBJ1-5; D perhaps matches TRBD1 (6 bases). Germline CDR1 and CDR2: KGHSH and LQKENI. Trimming removed 3 bases from V and 3 bases from J, with 9 bases in between. The CDR3 has 14 amino acids. CDR3 loop: CASSPDRDNQPQHF. CDR3 nucleotide sequence: TGTGCCAGCTCACCGGACAGAGACAATCAGCCCCAGCATTTT.

The chain uses TRBV10-3 and TRBJ2-1; perhaps TRBD2 as D (6 bases). This CDR3 region has 13 residues. Trimming pared 1 base from V and 6 bases from J, leaving 7 bases between. Germline CDR1 and CDR2: ENHRY and SYGVKD. CDR3 nucleotides: TGTGCCATCAGTGAGTTCGGGAGCAATGAGCAGTTCTTC. Translated: CAISEFGSNEQFF.

This clone was seen only a few times. The chain uses TRBV18 and TRBJ1-1; perhaps TRBD1 as D (5 bases). Germline-derived CDR1 and CDR2 are KGHSH and LQKENI. The CDR3 runs to 13 residues. V shed 5 bases and J shed 4 bases, with 11 bases lying between them. CDR3 nucleotides: TGTGCCAGCTCATTTTTCGGGGGCACTGAAGCTTTCTTT. Its translation is CASSFFGGTEAFF.

This chain links TRBV5-1 with TRBJ2-3; 8 bases agree with TRBD2. Trimming at V came to 0 bases and at J to 6 bases, leaving 3 bases not matched to a gene. Germline V gene lookup returns CDR1 SGHRS and CDR2 YFSETQ. The CDR3 has 14 amino acids. CDR3 sequence reads: CASSLGSGGDTQYF. DNA of the CDR3: TGCGCCAGCAGCTTGGGGTCGGGAGGGGATACGCAGTATTTT.

The genes are TRBV11-2 and TRBJ2-7; maybe TRBD1 (6 bases). CDR3 length: 13 amino acids. V was clipped by 3 bases and J by 3 bases, with 9 bases between them. Germline lookup yields CDR1 SGHAT and CDR2 FQNNGV. The chain's CDR3 is CASSFGRGYEQYF. Written as DNA, the CDR3 is TGTGCCAGCAGCTTTGGCAGGGGCTACGAGCAGTACTTC.

The J gene is TRBJ1-4, the V gene TRBV4-1; D is unclear. Germline-derived CDR1 and CDR2 are MGHRA and YSYEKL. V was trimmed by 3 bases and J by 4 bases, leaving 12 bases between them. The CDR3 has 15 amino acids. CDR3 sequence: CASSQRHLNNEKLFF. CDR3 nucleotides: TGCGCCAGCAGCCAGAGACACCTGAATAATGAAAAACTGTTTTTT.

In this sample, this clone turned up once. The chain has TRBV30 and TRBJ1-2; D is unresolved. CDR1 is GTSNPN, CDR2 SVGIG, per germline (reference sequence). This CDR3 is built from 13 residues. V was shortened by 2 bases and J by 5 bases, with 12 bases between the two germline ends. CDR3 sequence reads: CAWSRSSVYGYTF. The CDR3 DNA follows: TGTGCCTGGAGTAGATCGAGTGTTTATGGCTACACCTTC.